This passage covers 27 T cell receptor beta chains from one sample sequenced in a study of identical twins. TCRdb redid the calling of the 5' RACE reads with MiXCR, one entry per CDR3 protein. Of some 1,600,000 distinct CDR3 sequences in the sample, around a third were seen once. Material: cord blood. Receptors were obtained from a newborn girl in good health.

This clonotype was picked up one time. Possible read error: a much larger clone is one base away. The chain links TRBV11-2 to TRBJ2-1; 8 bases line up with TRBD1. Looked up from germline, CDR1 is SGHAT and CDR2 is FQNNGV. CDR3 size: 16 residues. CDR3 bases: TGTGACAGCAGCTTACGGGCCGGGACAGGTGGCAATGAGCAGTTCTTC. As protein: CDSSLRAGTGGNEQFF.

The V and J genes are TRBV6-6 and TRBJ2-1; 8 nucleotides line up with TRBD2. The CDR3 sequence is 15 residues long. With 4 bases clipped from V and 7 bases from J, the junction kept 9 bases outside the gene matches. CDR1 is MNHNY and CDR2 is SVGAGI in the germline V gene (reference sequence). CDR3 amino acids: CASSSTGGPRNEQFF. The CDR3 bases are TGTGCCAGCAGTTCCACGGGGGGGCCGAGGAATGAGCAGTTCTTC.

This clonotype has only a few counts. This chain links TRBV3-1 with TRBJ1-2; D perhaps matches TRBD1 (5 bases). The CDR3 covers 15 residues. Trimming cost V 0 bases and J 8 bases, with 16 bases left between them. The germline V gene encodes CDR1 LGHDT and CDR2 YNNKEL (reference sequence). CDR3 nucleotides: TGTGCCAGCAGCCAAGATTCCGGGGCCCTTTGGGGCTACACCTTC. The encoded protein is CASSQDSGALWGYTF.

With regard to this clonotype: Sequence at one end of the junction differs from germline and may be a read error. The rearrangement uses TRBV12-3 or TRBV12-4 and TRBJ2-7; maybe TRBD2 (6 bases). The CDR3 spans 13 residues. The CDR3 sequence is CASSLRAGLGQYF. DNA of the CDR3: TGCGCCAGCAGTTTAAGGGCGGGGTTGGGGCAGTACTTC.

The V call is TRBV12-3 or TRBV12-4, the J call TRBJ2-1; D gene ambiguous. Trimming took off 5 bases at V and 7 bases at J, with 9 bases between the two ends. The CDR3 covers 12 residues. The DNA of the CDR3 is TGTGCCAGCAGTATGAGAGAAAATGAGCAGTTCTTC. This translates into CASSMRENEQFF.

This clonotype was detected a few times. The chain carries TRBV28 and TRBJ2-5; D possibly matches TRBD1 or TRBD2 (5 bases each). This CDR3 contains 14 residues. CDR1 MDHEN and CDR2 SYDVKM come from the germline V gene. The V end lost 3 bases, the J end lost 5 bases, and 13 bases lay between the germline ends. CDR3 amino acids: CASSFHRGAETQYF. The CDR3 coding sequence is TGTGCCAGCAGTTTCCATCGAGGGGCCGAGACCCAGTACTTC.

The J gene is TRBJ2-1, the V gene TRBV20-1; 7 nucleotides align to TRBD1. This CDR3 comprises 16 residues. Germline-derived CDR1 and CDR2 are DFQATT and SNEGSKA (reference sequence). The J segment lost 10 bases and the V segment lost 4 bases, leaving 19 bases of the junction unmatched. In DNA, the CDR3 is TGCAGTGCTACCTGGAGCCTAGGGGGCCCCGTGTTAGAGCAGTTCTTC. Its protein product is CSATWSLGGPVLEQFF.

The genes are TRBV20-1 and TRBJ2-1, with TRBD2 as a possible D gene (6 bases). Germline lookup yields CDR1 DFQATT and CDR2 SNEGSKA (reference sequence). CDR3 size: 12 residues. Trimming shortened V by 7 bases and J by 4 bases, and 11 bases separated the two germline ends. The DNA of the CDR3 is TGCAGTGGACGCGGGGCGTACAATGAGCAGTTCTTC. It yields the protein CSGRGAYNEQFF.

The rearrangement joins TRBV20-1 to TRBJ1-4, with D possibly being TRBD1 (5 bases). Germline V CDR1 and CDR2: DFQATT, SNEGSKA (reference sequence). The V end lost 0 bases, the J end lost 1 base, and 6 bases lay between the germline ends. This CDR3 is built from 14 residues. This CDR3 is CSAREGRTNEKLFF. The CDR3 bases are TGCAGTGCTAGAGAGGGGCGAACTAATGAAAAACTGTTTTTT.

This clonotype has only a few counts. This chain joins TRBV5-6 and TRBJ1-5; D ambiguous. This CDR3 is 16 amino acids long. The germline V gene encodes CDR1 SGHDT and CDR2 YYEEEE. The V gene lost 1 base and the J gene lost 5 bases, with 16 bases spanning the gap. CDR3 nucleotide sequence: TGTGCCAGCAGCTTGTGGTGGGGTTCTTCGTATCAGCCCCAGCATTTT. This encodes CASSLWWGSSYQPQHF.

This clonotype has just a few counts. The CDR3 sequence is CASRPTGTALQQYF. The CDR3 nucleotides read TGTGCCAGCAGGCCGACCGGGACAGCCCTACAGCAGTACTTC. The chain is built from TRBV12-3 or TRBV12-4 and TRBJ2-7; 7 bases fit TRBD1. CDR3 size: 14 residues. V shed 6 bases, J shed 8 bases, and the junction held 13 bases outside the gene matches.

There are many counts of this clonotype. J is TRBJ1-1 and V is TRBV5-1, with 7 bases matching TRBD1. After removal of 4 bases from V and 4 bases from J, the junction contained 4 bases not matched to a gene. Germline V lookup: CDR1 SGHRS, CDR2 YFSETQ. The CDR3 is 13 residues long. This chain's CDR3 is CASSPDRATEAFF. CDR3 DNA sequence: TGCGCCAGCAGCCCAGACAGGGCCACTGAAGCTTTCTTT.

For this clonotype: This likely comes from a read error, as the CDR3 has no conserved phenylalanine or tryptophan at its end. This chain uses TRBV4-2 with TRBJ2-1, with 7 bases that match TRBD1. V lost 3 bases to trimming and J lost 6 bases; unmatched junction nucleotides: 14. Germline V gives CDR1 LGHNA, CDR2 YNFKEQ. The CDR3 runs 17 residues. The CDR3 DNA sequence: TGTGCCAGCAGCCAGGGAGACACAGGGGCTAGGCTCAATGAGCAGTTCTCC. It codes for CASSQGDTGARLNEQFS.

This clonotype turned up a few times. This sequence joins TRBV6-1 and TRBJ1-2; D perhaps matches TRBD1 (6 bases). The CDR3 has 14 amino acids. The V and J ends lost 0 bases and 7 bases respectively, with 12 bases between them. Germline CDR1 reads MNHNS; CDR2 reads SASEGT. CDR3 in amino acids: CASSEAIRDIGYTF. The CDR3 coding sequence is TGTGCCAGCAGTGAAGCTATCCGGGACATTGGCTACACCTTC.

This clonotype was recorded a few times. This chain uses TRBV10-3 with TRBJ1-5; possible D gene TRBD1, 5 bases. Germline CDR1 is ENHRY and CDR2 is SYGVKD. V lost 2 bases to trimming and J lost 4 bases, with 9 bases between them. This CDR3 region has 14 residues. CDR3 coding DNA: TGTGCCATCAGTGAGGGGGGGGATAATCAGCCCCAGCATTTT. Its protein is CAISEGGDNQPQHF.

This clonotype has more than one count but fewer than ten. The rearrangement joins TRBV30 to TRBJ1-4, with D unclear. From germline, CDR1 is GTSNPN and CDR2 SVGIG (reference sequence). This CDR3 spans 12 amino acids. V shed 2 bases and J shed 8 bases, with 9 bases lying between them. The CDR3 loop reads CAWSLVREKLFF. As DNA, the CDR3 is TGTGCCTGGAGTCTCGTGCGGGAAAAACTGTTTTTT. Full variable domain (remainder filled in from reference TRBV30 and TRBJ1-4): SQTIHQWPATLVQPVGSPLSLECTVEGTSNPNLYWYRQAAGRGLQLLFYSVGIGQISSEVPQNLSASRPQDRQFILSSKKLLLSDSGFYLCAWSLVREKLFFGSGTQLSVL.

In its sample, this clonotype was seen a few times. V is TRBV20-1 and J is TRBJ1-5, with TRBD1 as a possible D gene (6 bases). Germline V gene sequence: CDR1 DFQATT, CDR2 SNEGSKA (reference sequence). Trimming pared 7 bases from V and 2 bases from J, leaving 9 bases between. The CDR3 runs 12 residues. CDR3 loop: CSEGHCNQPQHF. The CDR3 region has the DNA TGCAGTGAGGGACATTGCAATCAGCCCCAGCATTTT.

This clonotype was detected a few times. This chain connects TRBV14 to TRBJ2-5, with D perhaps matching TRBD1 or TRBD2 (5 bases each). Trimming cost V 1 base and J 7 bases, with 13 bases left between them. CDR1 SGHDN and CDR2 FVKESK come from the germline V gene. The CDR3 contains 14 residues. Here the CDR3 reads CASSQGWGPGTQYF. The DNA for the CDR3 is TGTGCCAGCAGCCAAGGTTGGGGACCGGGGACCCAGTACTTC.

This clonotype was seen once. The chain carries TRBV15 and TRBJ1-4; D may be TRBD1 (5 bases). Germline lookup yields CDR1 LNHNV and CDR2 YYDKDF (reference sequence). V was shortened by 1 base and J by 2 bases, with 8 bases between the two germline ends. CDR3 length equals 15 residues. The CDR3 is CATSRARGTNEKLFF. DNA of the CDR3: TGTGCCACCAGCAGAGCCCGGGGGACTAATGAAAAACTGTTTTTT.

This clonotype was recorded a few times. This rearrangement joins TRBV5-1 to TRBJ2-5, with D perhaps TRBD1 or TRBD2 (5 bases each). The J call is uncertain, as TRBJ2-7 better fits the DNA end. There are 14 residues in the CDR3. Germline loops: CDR1 SGHRS, CDR2 YFSETQ. CDR3 in DNA: TGCGCCAGCAGCTTACTGAGGGGCGTACTCGAGCAGTACTTC. Its protein is CASSLLRGVLEQYF.

The rearrangement uses TRBV12-3 or TRBV12-4 and TRBJ2-1; D is perhaps TRBD1 (6 bases). The CDR3 spans 15 residues. V was trimmed by 6 bases and J by 4 bases, leaving 16 bases between them. CDR3 in amino acids: CASSWGRIRYNEQFF. The CDR3 DNA follows: TGTGCCAGCAGCTGGGGGCGGATCAGGTACAATGAGCAGTTCTTC.

The genes are TRBV20-1 and TRBJ2-4; perhaps TRBD2 as D (5 bases). Judging by the DNA end, TRBJ2-5 fits better; the J call may be wrong. Germline V gene lookup returns CDR1 DFQATT and CDR2 SNEGSKA (reference sequence). This CDR3 has 15 amino acids. CDR3 bases: TGCAGTGCTAGAGCGGGTGGACTCATCCAAGAGACCCAGTACTTC. Translating it yields CSARAGGLIQETQYF.

Concerning this clonotype itself: A much larger clone differs by one base, so this may be a read error. The chain links TRBV27 to TRBJ2-1; TRBD2 is a possible D gene (6 bases). Germline CDR1 is MNHEY and CDR2 is SMNVEV (reference sequence). V lost 3 bases and J lost 3, with 21 bases in between. The CDR3 extends over 18 amino acids. The CDR3 reads CASSFLYDPGLLYNEQFF. The CDR3, as DNA: TGTGCCAGCAGTTTCCTTTACGATCCGGGACTCCTCTACAATGAGCAGTTCTTC.

This chain uses TRBV7-8 with TRBJ2-1; 8 nucleotides align to TRBD2. This CDR3 region has 18 residues. Trimming at V came to 0 bases and at J to 0 bases, leaving 7 bases not matched to a gene. Germline CDR1 and CDR2: SGHVS and FQNEAQ. The CDR3 reads CASSLAKMSGSSYNEQFF. The CDR3 DNA sequence: TGTGCCAGCAGCTTAGCCAAAATGAGCGGGAGCTCCTACAATGAGCAGTTCTTC. Looking up the rest from reference TRBV7-8 and TRBJ2-1 gives the full variable domain: GAGVSQSPRYKVAKRGQDVALRCDPISGHVSLFWYQQALGQGPEFLTYFQNEAQLDKSGLPSDRFFAERPEGSVSTLKIQRTQQEDSAVYLCASSLAKMSGSSYNEQFFGPGTRLTVL.

The V and J genes are TRBV25-1 and TRBJ1-1, with D unclear. V was clipped by 0 bases and J by 1 base, with 9 bases between them. The V gene's germline CDR1 is MGHDK and CDR2 SYGVNS. The CDR3 has 15 amino acids. The CDR3 sequence: CASSEYLDENTEAFF. The CDR3 DNA sequence: TGTGCCAGCAGTGAATACTTGGACGAGAACACTGAAGCTTTCTTT. The entire variable domain, with the rest obtained from reference TRBV25-1 and TRBJ1-1, is as follows: EADIYQTPRYLVIGTGKKITLECSQTMGHDKMYWYQQDPGMELHLIHYSYGVNSTEKGDLSSESTVSRIRTEHFPLTLESARPSHTSQYLCASSEYLDENTEAFFGQGTRLTVV.

This clonotype was found a few times. The rearrangement joins TRBV5-6 to TRBJ2-1; no definite D call. CDR3 length equals 16 residues. V was trimmed by 1 base and J by 0 bases, leaving 11 bases between them. Germline V CDR1 and CDR2: SGHDT, YYEEEE. The CDR3 bases are TGTGCCAGCAGCTTGATTTGGGCTAGCTCCTACAATGAGCAGTTCTTC. It codes for CASSLIWASSYNEQFF.

Of note for this clonotype: At one of its ends the junction is not consistent with the germline gene, which may arise from a read error. V gene TRBV27 combines with J gene TRBJ1-6; no firm D call. Germline CDR1 MNHEY, CDR2 SMNVEV (reference sequence). CDR3 length: 16 residues. The CDR3 reads CASSPARSSYNPPLHF. CDR3 coding DNA: TGTGCCAGCAGCCCCGCCAGGAGCTCCTATAATCCACCCCTCCACTTT.